The 16 T cell receptor beta chains below all came from one sample that was sequenced in a study of long-term antiretroviral therapy in people with HIV. Samples were assayed with immunoSEQ v3.0 at survey level. The data were produced by immunoSEQ multiplex PCR, yet TCRdb's version contains in-frame clones alone and is incomplete. The sample records some 23,000 clones, roughly 85% being singletons. The sequences come from unsorted PBMCs, collected 1.2 years after starting antiretroviral therapy. Receptor source: a woman aged 40-49 years with HIV.

The rearrangement joins TRBV19 to TRBJ2-7; D possibly corresponds to TRBD2 (6 bases). CDR1 is LNHDA, CDR2 SQIVND, per germline (reference sequence). V lost 1 base, J lost 0 bases, and 10 bases lay in between. The length of the CDR3 is 15 residues. CDR3 protein: CASSIGRAGSYEQYF. CDR3 bases: TGTGCCAGTAGTATAGGGAGGGCAGGCTCCTACGAGCAGTACTTC.

The chain couples TRBV5-8 to TRBJ2-3; TRBD2 agrees at 12 bases. Per the germline V gene, CDR1 is SGHTS and CDR2 is YDEGEE. The CDR3 runs 18 residues. With 0 bases clipped from V and 1 base from J, the junction kept 6 bases outside the gene matches. This CDR3 is CASSLGSSGRAGTDTQYF. The DNA of the CDR3 is TGTGCCAGCAGCTTGGGCTCTAGCGGGAGGGCCGGCACAGATACGCAGTATTTT. Together with reference TRBV5-8 and TRBJ2-3, the CDR3 gives the full variable domain: EAGVTQSPTHLIKTRGQQATLRCSPISGHTSVYWYQQALGLGLQFLLWYDEGEERNRGNFPPRFSGRQFPNYSSELNVNALELEDSALYLCASSLGSSGRAGTDTQYFGPGTRLTVL.

This chain links TRBV5-1 with TRBJ1-2; 7 nucleotides match TRBD1. With 0 bases clipped from V and 3 bases from J, the junction kept 8 bases outside the gene matches. Germline CDR1 reads SGHRS; CDR2 reads YFSETQ. The CDR3 has 16 amino acids. The CDR3 protein is CASSLAARGQHYGYTF. In DNA, the CDR3 is TGCGCCAGCAGCTTGGCGGCCAGGGGACAGCACTATGGCTACACCTTC.

This chain joins TRBV2 and TRBJ1-2; TRBD1 aligns across 8 bases. The CDR3 spans 14 residues. Looked up from germline, CDR1 is SNHLY and CDR2 is FYNNEI. Germline trimming cut 5 bases from V and 8 bases from J; bases unmatched to any gene: 10. The CDR3 spells CASSPRGQGGGYTF. DNA of the CDR3: TGTGCCAGCAGTCCCAGGGGGCAGGGTGGGGGCTACACCTTC.

This clone was seen more than once but under ten times. This chain joins TRBV10-1 and TRBJ2-1, with TRBD2 matching over 8 bases. From germline, CDR1 is WNHNN and CDR2 SYGVQD (reference sequence). The CDR3 runs to 17 residues. Trimming at V came to 3 bases and at J to 12 bases, leaving 19 bases not matched to a gene. Here the CDR3 DNA reads TGCGCCAGCAGTGACCAACTAAGACTAGCGCCTCTTAGCGGGCAGTTCTTC. This codes for CASSDQLRLAPLSGQFF.

The rearrangement links TRBV19 to TRBJ1-1; perhaps TRBD1 as D (5 bases). V dropped 10 bases and J dropped 3 bases, with 21 bases sitting between them. Germline CDR1 reads LNHDA; CDR2 reads SQIVND (reference sequence). The CDR3 is made up of 15 amino acids. The DNA of the CDR3 is TGTGCCACCCTCCTCGGGACCTCGGGGGACACTGAAGCTTTCTTT. The encoded protein is CATLLGTSGDTEAFF.

The chain employs TRBV4-1 and TRBJ2-7; TRBD1 might be the D (6 bases). V lost 3 bases and J lost 4, with 10 bases in between. This CDR3 has 13 residues. Germline loops: CDR1 MGHRA, CDR2 YSYEKL. DNA of the CDR3: TGCGCCAGCAGCCAGGGACACGAATACGAGCAGTACTTC. Its translation: CASSQGHEYEQYF.

This chain connects TRBV5-4 to TRBJ1-4; 8 nucleotides match TRBD1. V lost 4 bases, J lost 3 bases, and 8 bases stayed unmatched. Germline V gene data show CDR1 as SGHNT and CDR2 as YYREEE (reference sequence). The CDR3 covers 16 residues. The CDR3 loop is CASSPDRVLANEKLFF. In DNA, the CDR3 is TGTGCCAGCAGCCCGGACAGGGTTCTTGCTAATGAAAAACTGTTTTTT.

The V and J genes are TRBV18 and TRBJ1-2, with TRBD1 identical over 7 bases. CDR1 and CDR2 (germline): KGHSH, LQKENI. The CDR3 is 12 residues long. The J segment lost 3 bases and the V segment lost 6 bases, leaving 1 base of the junction unmatched. Here the CDR3 DNA reads TGTGCCAGCTCCGGACAGGACTATGGCTACACCTTC. This sequence encodes CASSGQDYGYTF.

This chain joins TRBV11-2 and TRBJ1-4; D is unclear. Trimming took off 2 bases at V and 7 bases at J, with 8 bases between the two ends. CDR1 is SGHAT and CDR2 is FQNNGV in the germline V gene. The CDR3 has 13 residues. In DNA, the CDR3 is TGTGCCAGCAGCTTACCGACGGGTGAAAAACTGTTTTTT. This codes for CASSLPTGEKLFF.

V usage is TRBV7-9 and J usage is TRBJ1-1, with D uncertain. V lost 1 base to trimming and J lost 6 bases, with 6 bases between them. The CDR3 covers 12 residues. Looked up from germline, CDR1 is SEHNR and CDR2 is FQNEAQ (reference sequence). The CDR3 protein is CASSLEGPEAFF. The CDR3 nucleotides read TGTGCCAGCAGCTTAGAAGGCCCTGAAGCTTTCTTT.

CDR3: CASSSNLAGAGELFF. In nucleotides, the CDR3 is TGCGCCAGCAGCTCTAATCTAGCGGGAGCCGGGGAGCTGTTTTTT. This chain links TRBV5-1 with TRBJ2-2; 10 nucleotides align to TRBD2. This CDR3 has 15 amino acids. Per the germline V gene, CDR1 is SGHRS and CDR2 is YFSETQ. V dropped 3 bases and J dropped 6; count of bases not matched to a gene: 5.

A single count supports this clone. The CDR3 reads CASSQLPGQISYEQYF. CDR3 nucleotides: TGCGCCAGCAGCCAACTACCGGGACAGATATCCTACGAGCAGTACTTC. This sequence joins TRBV4-3 and TRBJ2-7, with 7 bases that match TRBD1. The trim removed 2 bases at V and 1 base at J, leaving 8 bases unmatched. Germline loops: CDR1 LGHNA, CDR2 YSLEER. The CDR3 length is 16 residues.

This clone appeared a single time. The chain carries TRBV30 and TRBJ1-1; tentatively, D is TRBD1 (6 bases). Germline-derived CDR1 and CDR2 are GTSNPN and SVGIG (reference sequence). The CDR3 is 13 residues long. V lost 0 bases and J 7 bases, leaving 12 bases between the germline ends. CDR3 amino acids: CAWSVLGGLEAFF. The CDR3 nucleotides read TGTGCCTGGAGTGTACTGGGGGGGCTTGAAGCTTTCTTT. Supplemented by reference TRBV30 and TRBJ1-1, the full variable domain reads SQTIHQWPATLVQPVGSPLSLECTVEGTSNPNLYWYRQAAGRGLQLLFYSVGIGQISSEVPQNLSASRPQDRQFILSSKKLLLSDSGFYLCAWSVLGGLEAFFGQGTRLTVV.

V usage is TRBV6-1 and J usage is TRBJ1-1; D is unclear. CDR1 MNHNS and CDR2 SASEGT come from the germline V gene. Trimming stripped 4 bases from V and 0 bases from J, with 3 bases between. The CDR3 covers 12 residues. The CDR3: CASSAVNTEAFF. DNA for the CDR3: TGTGCCAGCAGTGCAGTGAACACTGAAGCTTTCTTT.

The chain is built from TRBV5-4 and TRBJ1-2; D gene unclear. Germline CDR1 is SGHNT and CDR2 is YYREEE (reference sequence). The germline V and J ends were trimmed by 3 bases and 2 bases, with 8 bases remaining between them. This CDR3 is built from 13 residues. DNA of the CDR3: TGTGCCAGCAGCTCCAAAGGGAACTATGGCTACACCTTC. Translated, it gives CASSSKGNYGYTF.